Sequencing of this T cell receptor beta chain was carried out in a study of identical twins. TCRdb recomputed calls from the 5' RACE reads with MiXCR, one row per CDR3 protein. The sample includes some 1,700,000 distinct CDR3 sequences, under 35% seen only once; the top ten take approximately 0.29%. The V and J ends lost 4 bases and 2 bases respectively, with 9 bases between them. The germline CDR1 and CDR2 sequences are ENHRY and SYGVKD. The CDR3 is made up of 13 amino acids. The sample comprised cord blood. This TCR derives from a newborn girl in good health. The chain uses TRBV10-3 and TRBJ2-7; no clear D. The DNA of the CDR3 is TGTGCCATCAGTGGCACTGACACCTACGAGCAGTACTTC. Amino acid sequence: CAISGTDTYEQYF.